A single sample gave rise to the 30 T cell receptor beta chains below, sequenced in a study of T-cell memory formation after mild COVID-19. TCRdb independently ran MiXCR on the 5' RACE reads; one entry per CDR3 protein. The sample has some 490,000 distinct CDR3 sequences, about 20% seen once. The sequencing sample was made of PBMCs or a T cell subset sorted from them (not recorded which). These receptors all come from an adult woman who had mild COVID-19 (a few samples of this study predate the infection). Cell type and time point are not known.

A few counts support this clonotype. The CDR3 loop reads CASSLMGDRVNQPQHF. The DNA of the CDR3 is TGTGCCAGCAGCTTGATGGGGGACAGGGTAAACCAGCCCCAGCATTTT. This chain uses TRBV5-6 with TRBJ1-5; 9 bases are shared with TRBD1. After removal of 1 base from V and 7 bases from J, the junction contained 9 bases not matched to a gene. The CDR3 has 16 residues. Germline CDR1 SGHDT, CDR2 YYEEEE.

The V gene is TRBV5-4, the J gene TRBJ1-1; 8 bases are shared with TRBD1. Losses at the gene ends were 2 bases for V and 1 base for J; bases not matched to a gene: 4. This CDR3 is built from 15 residues. CDR1 and CDR2 (germline): SGHNT, YYREEE (reference sequence). The DNA of the CDR3 is TGTGCCAGCAGCTTACCGGGACAGGCGAACACTGAAGCTTTCTTT. Its protein product is CASSLPGQANTEAFF.

This clonotype was counted only a few times. One junction end does not reproduce the germline sequence, and a read error may be involved. The V gene is TRBV7-7, the J gene TRBJ2-2; a weak D match, TRBD1 (6 bases). The CDR3 length is 12 residues. CDR1 and CDR2 (germline): SSHAT, FNYEAQ (reference sequence). CDR3 amino acids: CASTPGVGELFF. DNA for the CDR3: TGTGCTAGCACCCCAGGGGTGGGGGAGCTGTTTTTT. Combining the CDR3 with reference TRBV7-7 and TRBJ2-2 gives the whole variable domain GAGVSQSPRYKVTKRGQDVTLRCDPISSHATLYWYQQALGQGPEFLTYFNYEAQPDKSGLPSDRFSAERPEGSISTLTIQRTEQRDSAMYRCASTPGVGELFFGEGSRLTVL.

This clonotype turned up a few times. The rearrangement joins TRBV28 to TRBJ1-3, with D perhaps matching TRBD1 (5 bases). There are 14 residues in the CDR3. The V gene lost 6 bases and the J gene lost 4 bases, with 13 bases spanning the gap. Germline CDR1 and CDR2: MDHEN and SYDVKM. CDR3 loop: CASRNPGSGNTIYF. CDR3 in DNA: TGTGCCAGCAGAAATCCAGGGTCCGGAAACACCATATATTTT.

This clonotype was detected ten times or more. This rearrangement joins TRBV4-2 to TRBJ2-1; 13 nucleotides match TRBD2. The CDR3 has 15 residues. Germline values: CDR1 LGHNA, CDR2 YNFKEQ. V was pared by 8 bases and J by 9 bases, with 10 bases of the junction left unmatched. For the CDR3, the DNA is TGTGCCAGCTGTCTGACTAGCGGGGGGCTCGGTGAGCAGTTCTTC. Translation: CASCLTSGGLGEQFF.

The rearrangement links TRBV27 to TRBJ2-7, with 7 bases that match TRBD2. The CDR3 runs to 14 residues. The trim removed 4 bases at V and 3 bases at J, leaving 6 bases unmatched. Germline-derived CDR1 and CDR2 are MNHEY and SMNVEV (reference sequence). The CDR3 here is CASSWASGDYEQYF. CDR3 bases: TGTGCCAGCAGTTGGGCTAGCGGAGACTACGAGCAGTACTTC.

The rearrangement links TRBV7-8 to TRBJ2-1; no reliable D call. The CDR3 spans 18 residues. Deletions cut 4 bases from V and 5 bases from J, with 24 bases between. Germline V gene data show CDR1 as SGHVS and CDR2 as FQNEAQ. Here the CDR3 DNA reads TGTGCCAGCAGCTCCGCCTGGGGTTCAGCAAAGGTGGACAATGAGCAGTTCTTC. It translates to CASSSAWGSAKVDNEQFF.

J is TRBJ2-2 and V is TRBV24-1; D gene unclear. With 5 bases removed from V and 6 bases from J, the gap between germline ends came to 9 bases. The germline gives CDR1 KGHDR, CDR2 SFDVKD. The CDR3 has 13 amino acids. The CDR3 bases are TGTGCCACCAGTGTTCCTTGGGCCGGGGAGCTGTTTTTT. Protein sequence: CATSVPWAGELFF.

This clonotype was seen only a few times. V gene TRBV6-6 combines with J gene TRBJ2-5; 7 nucleotides agree with TRBD2. The CDR3 totals 14 residues. V lost 7 bases, J lost 1 base, and 6 bases stayed unmatched. CDR1 is MNHNY, CDR2 SVGAGI, per germline (reference sequence). The CDR3 loop is CASTWGGGQETQYF. The CDR3 DNA reads as TGTGCCAGCACATGGGGGGGGGGCCAAGAGACCCAGTACTTC.

This clonotype was observed at least ten times. This chain uses TRBV7-9 with TRBJ1-1; D call uncertain. This CDR3 spans 14 amino acids. The germline gives CDR1 SEHNR, CDR2 FQNEAQ (reference sequence). V was clipped by 5 bases and J by 1 base, with 11 bases between them. The CDR3 loop reads CASSVKSRNTEAFF. CDR3 DNA: TGTGCCAGCAGCGTCAAATCCCGGAACACTGAAGCTTTCTTT.

This rearrangement joins TRBV6-1 to TRBJ2-5, with D maybe TRBD2 (5 bases). Trimming stripped 4 bases from V and 7 bases from J, with 13 bases between. CDR3 length: 13 amino acids. Germline V gene sequence: CDR1 MNHNS, CDR2 SASEGT. The CDR3 DNA is TGTGCCAGCAGTGGGACCCGCGAGGGGACCCAGTACTTC. It encodes CASSGTREGTQYF.

This clonotype was picked up a small number of times. The J gene is TRBJ2-1, the V gene TRBV3-1, with D uncertain. V was shortened by 1 base and J by 6 bases, with 7 bases between the two germline ends. Germline V gene data show CDR1 as LGHDT and CDR2 as YNNKEL (reference sequence). This CDR3 contains 13 residues. The chain's CDR3 is CASSQGNGNEQFF. In nucleotides, the CDR3 is TGTGCCAGCAGCCAAGGGAACGGCAATGAGCAGTTCTTC.

This clonotype was observed a few times. The CDR3 nucleotides are TGTGCCAGCAGCTTAACCGGGACAGCCTTACCGCCCCTCCACTTT. Translated: CASSLTGTALPPLHF. The J gene is TRBJ1-6, the V gene TRBV7-2, with 7 bases identical to TRBD1. The CDR3 runs to 15 residues. V was clipped by 2 bases and J by 13 bases; unmatched bases: 11. Germline V CDR1 and CDR2: SGHTA, FQGNSA.

The chain has TRBV20-1 and TRBJ2-3; 12 bases agree with TRBD2. This CDR3 comprises 13 residues. Unmatched junction bases numbered 2, after V lost 3 bases and J lost 7 bases. CDR1 is DFQATT and CDR2 is SNEGSKA in the germline V gene (reference sequence). CDR3: CSARLAGGNTQYF. As DNA, the CDR3 is TGCAGTGCTAGGCTAGCGGGAGGGAATACGCAGTATTTT.

This clonotype was counted between two and nine times. The CDR3 coding sequence is TGTGCCAGCAGCTCCGGACTGGGACAAGAGACCCAGTACTTC. Protein sequence: CASSSGLGQETQYF. The J gene is TRBJ2-5, the V gene TRBV7-9, with D tentatively TRBD2 (5 bases). Germline assignment: CDR1 SEHNR and CDR2 FQNEAQ (reference sequence). This CDR3 has 14 amino acids. V lost 4 bases, J lost 2 bases, and 11 bases lay in between. Filled out from reference TRBV7-9 and TRBJ2-5, the complete variable domain reads DTGVSQNPRHKITKRGQNVTFRCDPISEHNRLYWYRQTLGQGPEFLTYFQNEAQLEKSRLLSDRFSAERPKGSFSTLEIQRTEQGDSAMYLCASSSGLGQETQYFGPGTRLLVL.

Ten or more counts support this clonotype. The chain joins TRBV29-1 to TRBJ2-1; D is possibly TRBD1 (7 bases). V lost 7 bases to trimming and J lost 3 bases, with 22 bases between them. Germline V lookup: CDR1 SQVTM, CDR2 ANQGSEA. The CDR3 sequence is 16 residues long. The CDR3 is CSASRGARLVYNEQFF. CDR3 DNA: TGCAGCGCGTCCAGGGGGGCCAGACTCGTCTACAATGAGCAGTTCTTC.

A few counts support this clonotype. V gene TRBV7-6 combines with J gene TRBJ1-2; 9 positions agree with TRBD1. There are 14 residues in the CDR3. CDR1 is SGHVS, CDR2 FNYEAQ, per germline. The V and J ends lost 1 base and 7 bases, in that order; junction bases with no gene match: 4. CDR3 loop: CASSLERTGVGYTF. DNA for the CDR3: TGTGCCAGCAGCTTAGAGCGGACAGGGGTTGGCTACACCTTC. The full variable domain, with the rest looked up from reference TRBV7-6 and TRBJ1-2, is GAGVSQSPRYKVTKRGQDVALRCDPISGHVSLYWYRQALGQGPEFLTYFNYEAQQDKSGLPNDRFSAERPEGSISTLTIQRTEQRDSAMYRCASSLERTGVGYTFGSGTRLTVV.

This chain uses TRBV30 with TRBJ2-3; D unresolved. Germline values: CDR1 GTSNPN, CDR2 SVGIG (reference sequence). V lost 2 bases, J lost 4 bases, and 4 bases lay in between. The CDR3 length is 11 residues. CDR3 in DNA: TGTGCCTGGAGTCCATCAGATACGCAGTATTTT. This codes for CAWSPSDTQYF. The whole variable domain, filled in from reference TRBV30 and TRBJ2-3, reads SQTIHQWPATLVQPVGSPLSLECTVEGTSNPNLYWYRQAAGRGLQLLFYSVGIGQISSEVPQNLSASRPQDRQFILSSKKLLLSDSGFYLCAWSPSDTQYFGPGTRLTVL.

This clonotype was counted only a few times. This chain joins TRBV7-8 and TRBJ2-1; maybe TRBD1 (5 bases). This CDR3 contains 14 residues. Germline CDR1 and CDR2: SGHVS and FQNEAQ. The V end was cut by 2 bases, the J end by 5 bases, with 10 bases between. The CDR3 protein is CASSLMDTHNEQFF. CDR3 nucleotide sequence: TGTGCCAGCAGCTTAATGGACACACACAATGAGCAGTTCTTC. Combining the CDR3 with reference TRBV7-8 and TRBJ2-1 gives the whole variable domain GAGVSQSPRYKVAKRGQDVALRCDPISGHVSLFWYQQALGQGPEFLTYFQNEAQLDKSGLPSDRFFAERPEGSVSTLKIQRTQQEDSAVYLCASSLMDTHNEQFFGPGTRLTVL.

The chain uses TRBV6-5 and TRBJ1-1; TRBD1 might be the D (6 bases). Germline CDR1 is MNHEY and CDR2 is SVGAGI. The CDR3 sequence is 15 residues long. The V and J ends lost 0 bases and 1 base respectively, with 9 bases between them. CDR3 sequence (DNA): TGTGCCAGCAGTTACTCGGACAGCCCGAACACTGAAGCTTTCTTT. Its translation is CASSYSDSPNTEAFF.

The J gene is TRBJ1-2, the V gene TRBV12-3 or TRBV12-4, with 8 nucleotides matching TRBD1. The length of the CDR3 is 14 residues. The ends lost 5 bases at V and 4 bases at J; junction bases unmatched: 6. CDR3 in amino acids: CASSPWTGSYGYTF. CDR3 nucleotide sequence: TGTGCCAGCAGTCCCTGGACAGGGAGCTATGGCTACACCTTC.

The chain uses TRBV7-3 and TRBJ1-1; 9 nucleotides line up with TRBD1. Germline CDR1 is SGHTA and CDR2 is FQGTGA. The CDR3 totals 15 residues. V gave up 5 bases and J gave up 1 base; unmatched junction bases: 5. CDR3: CASSTDRGQNTEAFF. The CDR3 nucleotides are TGTGCCAGCAGCACGGACAGGGGCCAGAACACTGAAGCTTTCTTT.

The chain recombines TRBV29-1 with TRBJ1-1; the D gene is possibly TRBD1 (5 bases). V was cut by 1 base and J by 0 bases, with 9 bases left in between. CDR3 length: 14 residues. Germline V CDR1 and CDR2: SQVTM, ANQGSEA. The CDR3, as DNA: TGCAGCGTTGAAGGGGCGGGGGTGAACACTGAAGCTTTCTTT. Its translation: CSVEGAGVNTEAFF. Full variable domain (missing parts from reference TRBV29-1 and TRBJ1-1): SAVISQKPSRDICQRGTSLTIQCQVDSQVTMMFWYRQQPGQSLTLIATANQGSEATYESGFVIDKFPISRPNLTFSTLTVSNMSPEDSSIYLCSVEGAGVNTEAFFGQGTRLTVV.

This clonotype was counted a few times. The chain has TRBV29-1 and TRBJ2-3; maybe TRBD1 (5 bases). V lost 4 bases and J 1 base, leaving 9 bases between the germline ends. This CDR3 spans 13 amino acids. Germline V lookup: CDR1 SQVTM, CDR2 ANQGSEA. Written as DNA, the CDR3 is TGCAGCGTTGTCAGGGTAGGCACAGATACGCAGTATTTT. Its protein product is CSVVRVGTDTQYF.

J is TRBJ1-1 and V is TRBV4-1, with D perhaps TRBD1 (6 bases). CDR3 size: 15 residues. Germline V lookup: CDR1 MGHRA, CDR2 YSYEKL. Trimming removed 0 bases at V and 3 bases at J, with 11 bases between. The CDR3 bases are TGCGCCAGCAGCCAAGAGGGGGGGGCATACACTGAAGCTTTCTTT. The encoded protein is CASSQEGGAYTEAFF.

The chain joins TRBV4-1 to TRBJ2-1; 7 bases align to TRBD2. CDR1 MGHRA and CDR2 YSYEKL come from the germline V gene. V shed 0 bases and J 2 bases; nucleotides not matched to a gene: 4. This CDR3 is 16 amino acids long. The CDR3 DNA is TGCGCCAGCAGCCAAGAGCGAGCGGGGACCTACAATGAGCAGTTCTTC. Translation: CASSQERAGTYNEQFF.

This rearrangement joins TRBV9 to TRBJ2-1, with TRBD2 identical over 8 bases. The CDR3 consists of 20 residues. Trimming at V came to 2 bases and at J to 0 bases, leaving 16 bases not matched to a gene. Per the germline V gene, CDR1 is SGDLS and CDR2 is YYNGEE. Here the CDR3 reads CASSVSSGVLNPSSYNEQFF. As DNA, the CDR3 is TGTGCCAGCAGCGTGAGTAGCGGGGTCCTCAACCCGAGCTCCTACAATGAGCAGTTCTTC.

V and J are TRBV12-3 or TRBV12-4 and TRBJ2-7; 13 nucleotides agree with TRBD2. This CDR3 has 14 amino acids. V was pared by 6 bases and J by 4 bases, with 3 bases of the junction left unmatched. The CDR3 loop is CASRRTSGGYEQYF. In DNA form, the CDR3 reads TGTGCCAGCAGGAGGACTAGCGGGGGATACGAGCAGTACTTC.

This clonotype appeared a few times. V and J are TRBV6-6 and TRBJ2-2; 8 bases are shared with TRBD2. Unmatched junction bases numbered 7, after V lost 4 bases and J lost 0 bases. The CDR3 runs to 17 residues. The germline gives CDR1 MNHNY, CDR2 SVGAGI (reference sequence). The CDR3 is CASSFRLARTNTGELFF. In DNA form, the CDR3 reads TGTGCCAGCAGTTTTCGACTAGCGAGGACGAACACCGGGGAGCTGTTTTTT.

This clonotype has only a few counts. This rearrangement joins TRBV30 to TRBJ2-2; 7 bases fit TRBD1. Germline V lookup: CDR1 GTSNPN, CDR2 SVGIG (reference sequence). The CDR3 totals 15 residues. Trimming cost V 6 bases and J 3 bases; bases outside gene matches: 10. Here the CDR3 reads CACRGRGLDTGELFF. The CDR3 DNA is TGTGCCTGCCGGGGCAGGGGGTTGGACACCGGGGAGCTGTTTTTT.